The rows below give T cell receptor beta chains drawn from one sample of a study of T cell responses to AZD1222 COVID-19 vaccine. Only in-frame clones appear in the TCRdb table, and some are missing; sequencing was by immunoSEQ multiplex PCR. The table lists tens of thousands of clones, approximately 90% of them singletons. Sequences were derived from peripheral blood, sampled 28 days after the second AZD1222 dose. These receptors all stem from an adult who received the AZD1222 COVID-19 vaccine. CDR3s include the opening cysteine and the closing phenylalanine or tryptophan. The order of the fields is D gene, V gene, clone size, J gene, CDR3 protein, CDR3 DNA. D genes are given only for firm matches. Only part of the rows carry a size: once, few, many, or a class if the clone is expanded.

d_gene: TRBD1; v_gene: TRBV7-3; abundance: few; j_gene: TRBJ1-2; CDR3aa: CASSPGTGRYGYTF; CDR3nt: TGTGCCAGCAGCCCCGGGACAGGGCGGTATGGCTACACCTTC
d_gene: NA; v_gene: TRBV19; abundance: NA; j_gene: TRBJ1-5; CDR3aa: CASSMSRYQPQHF; CDR3nt: TGTGCCAGTAGTATGAGTAGGTATCAGCCCCAGCATTTT
d_gene: NA; v_gene: TRBV4-1; abundance: NA; j_gene: TRBJ1-5; CDR3aa: CASSQDGQGYQPQHF; CDR3nt: TGCGCCAGCAGCCAAGATGGGCAGGGATATCAGCCCCAGCATTTT
d_gene: NA; v_gene: TRBV9; abundance: NA; j_gene: TRBJ2-7; CDR3aa: CASSVGTGTYEQYF; CDR3nt: TGTGCCAGCAGCGTAGGTACAGGGACCTACGAGCAGTACTTC
d_gene: NA; v_gene: TRBV5-1; abundance: NA; j_gene: TRBJ2-5; CDR3aa: CASSLMGRGLGETQYF; CDR3nt: TGCGCCAGCAGCCTCATGGGGCGGGGCCTCGGAGAGACCCAGTACTTC
d_gene: NA; v_gene: TRBV20-1; abundance: NA; j_gene: TRBJ1-1; CDR3aa: CSAALGGVAFF; CDR3nt: TGCAGTGCTGCCTTGGGGGGGGTAGCTTTCTTT
d_gene: TRBD2; v_gene: TRBV7-9; abundance: NA; j_gene: TRBJ2-1; CDR3aa: CASTYWGGNNEQFF; CDR3nt: TGTGCCAGCACGTACTGGGGGGGAAACAATGAGCAGTTCTTC
d_gene: TRBD1; v_gene: TRBV4-3; abundance: NA; j_gene: TRBJ1-2; CDR3aa: CASSQEQGLNYGYTF; CDR3nt: TGCGCCAGCAGCCAAGAACAGGGGCTTAACTATGGCTACACCTTC
d_gene: NA; v_gene: TRBV5-1; abundance: NA; j_gene: TRBJ2-7; CDR3aa: CASSLFGGGTYEQYF; CDR3nt: TGCGCCAGCAGCTTGTTTGGTGGGGGGACCTACGAGCAGTACTTC
d_gene: TRBD1; v_gene: TRBV19; abundance: NA; j_gene: TRBJ1-5; CDR3aa: CASKKDRVNNQPQHF; CDR3nt: TGTGCCAGCAAAAAGGACAGGGTAAACAATCAGCCCCAGCATTTT
d_gene: NA; v_gene: TRBV5-1; abundance: NA; j_gene: TRBJ1-1; CDR3aa: CASSLKGTEAFF; CDR3nt: TGCGCCAGCAGCTTGAAGGGCACTGAAGCTTTCTTT
d_gene: NA; v_gene: TRBV7-2; abundance: NA; j_gene: TRBJ2-3; CDR3aa: CASSLGAGPSRDTQYF; CDR3nt: TGTGCCAGCAGCTTAGGGGCGGGACCCTCACGAGATACGCAGTATTTT
d_gene: TRBD1; v_gene: TRBV7-2; abundance: NA; j_gene: TRBJ2-3; CDR3aa: CASSRRQGSDTQYF; CDR3nt: TGTGCCAGCAGCCGCCGACAGGGGTCAGATACGCAGTATTTT
d_gene: NA; v_gene: TRBV7-9; abundance: NA; j_gene: TRBJ1-4; CDR3aa: CASSLVSTNEKLFF; CDR3nt: TGTGCCAGCAGCTTAGTATCAACTAATGAAAAACTGTTTTTT
d_gene: NA; v_gene: TRBV6-4; abundance: once; j_gene: TRBJ1-2; CDR3aa: CASSDYDKTYTF; CDR3nt: TGTGCCAGCAGTGATTACGACAAGACCTACACCTTC
d_gene: TRBD1; v_gene: TRBV3-1/TRBV3-2; abundance: NA; j_gene: TRBJ1-4; CDR3aa: CASSRRQGNEKLFF; CDR3nt: TGTGCCAGCAGCCGACGACAGGGGAATGAAAAACTGTTTTTT
d_gene: TRBD2; v_gene: TRBV11-2; abundance: NA; j_gene: TRBJ2-5; CDR3aa: CASSLVRGGGLQETQYF; CDR3nt: TGTGCCAGCAGCTTAGTCAGGGGCGGGGGGCTTCAAGAGACCCAGTACTTC
d_gene: TRBD1; v_gene: TRBV6-5; abundance: NA; j_gene: TRBJ1-5; CDR3aa: CASSRGTVSNQPQHF; CDR3nt: TGTGCCAGCAGTCGGGGGACAGTTAGCAATCAGCCCCAGCATTTT
d_gene: NA; v_gene: TRBV21-1; abundance: NA; j_gene: TRBJ1-6; CDR3aa: CASSKGGQGGKLGQNQSPLHF; CDR3nt: TGTGCCAGCAGCAAAGGAGGACAGGGAGGAAAATTGGGCCAAAATCAGTCACCCCTCCACTTT
d_gene: NA; v_gene: TRBV29-1; abundance: NA; j_gene: TRBJ1-3; CDR3aa: CSGRAPSGNTIYF; CDR3nt: TGCAGCGGGCGGGCCCCCTCTGGAAACACCATATATTTT
d_gene: TRBD1; v_gene: TRBV5-1; abundance: NA; j_gene: TRBJ1-4; CDR3aa: CASSLAPGGVNEKLFF; CDR3nt: TGCGCCAGCAGCTTGGCTCCAGGGGGCGTTAATGAAAAACTGTTTTTT
d_gene: NA; v_gene: TRBV7-9; abundance: NA; j_gene: TRBJ1-3; CDR3aa: CASSLAGAPLSGNTIYF; CDR3nt: TGTGCCAGCAGCTTAGCAGGGGCACCGCTCTCTGGAAACACCATATATTTT
d_gene: NA; v_gene: TRBV28; abundance: NA; j_gene: TRBJ2-3; CDR3aa: CASSFRGGTTDTQYF; CDR3nt: TGTGCCAGCAGTTTTAGAGGGGGGACCACAGATACGCAGTATTTT
d_gene: TRBD2; v_gene: TRBV3-1/TRBV3-2; abundance: NA; j_gene: TRBJ2-5; CDR3aa: CASRPSNSGGRLLKSQETQYF; CDR3nt: TGTGCCAGCAGGCCTAGCAACAGCGGGGGAAGGCTCCTAAAGAGCCAAGAGACCCAGTACTTC
d_gene: NA; v_gene: TRBV6-6; abundance: NA; j_gene: TRBJ1-2; CDR3aa: CASSYSIGQPNYGYTF; CDR3nt: TGTGCCAGCAGTTACTCGATAGGTCAGCCTAACTATGGCTACACCTTC
d_gene: TRBD1; v_gene: TRBV11-3; abundance: NA; j_gene: TRBJ2-1; CDR3aa: CASSPGQGYNEQFF; CDR3nt: TGTGCCAGCAGCCCCGGACAGGGCTACAATGAGCAGTTCTTC
d_gene: NA; v_gene: TRBV28; abundance: NA; j_gene: TRBJ1-4; CDR3aa: CASRGIGATNEKLFF; CDR3nt: TGTGCCAGCAGGGGAATCGGTGCAACTAATGAAAAACTGTTTTTT
d_gene: NA; v_gene: TRBV28; abundance: NA; j_gene: TRBJ1-1; CDR3aa: CASRDPTGSPMNTEAFF; CDR3nt: TGTGCCAGCAGGGATCCTACAGGGAGTCCCATGAACACTGAAGCTTTCTTT
d_gene: TRBD1; v_gene: TRBV6-5; abundance: NA; j_gene: TRBJ1-3; CDR3aa: CASRRTGTGLSTIYF; CDR3nt: TGTGCCAGCAGAAGGACCGGGACAGGGTTAAGTACCATATATTTT
d_gene: NA; v_gene: TRBV7-9; abundance: NA; j_gene: TRBJ2-1; CDR3aa: CASSLMNEQFF; CDR3nt: TGTGCCAGCAGCTTAATGAATGAGCAGTTCTTC
d_gene: NA; v_gene: TRBV6-2/TRBV6-3; abundance: NA; j_gene: TRBJ2-5; CDR3aa: CASSRNQETQYF; CDR3nt: TGTGCCAGCAGCCGGAACCAAGAGACCCAGTACTTC
d_gene: NA; v_gene: TRBV6-5; abundance: NA; j_gene: TRBJ1-6; CDR3aa: CASSFGGNRSPLHF; CDR3nt: TGTGCCAGCAGTTTTGGGGGGAATAGGTCACCCCTCCACTTT
d_gene: NA; v_gene: TRBV3-1/TRBV3-2; abundance: NA; j_gene: TRBJ2-7; CDR3aa: CASARDASSYEQYF; CDR3nt: TGTGCCAGCGCTCGAGACGCGAGCTCCTACGAGCAGTACTTC
d_gene: NA; v_gene: TRBV19; abundance: once; j_gene: TRBJ1-3; CDR3aa: CASSSFRTYSGNTIYF; CDR3nt: TGTGCCAGTAGTAGTTTCCGGACATACTCTGGAAACACCATATATTTT
d_gene: NA; v_gene: TRBV13; abundance: NA; j_gene: TRBJ2-2; CDR3aa: CASSLGRGARIGELFF; CDR3nt: TGTGCCAGCAGCTTAGGTCGGGGGGCTCGGATCGGGGAGCTGTTTTTT
d_gene: NA; v_gene: TRBV3-1/TRBV3-2; abundance: NA; j_gene: TRBJ2-5; CDR3aa: CASSQGWYKYF; CDR3nt: TGTGCCAGCAGCCAAGGGTGGTACAAGTACTTC
d_gene: NA; v_gene: TRBV5-4; abundance: once; j_gene: TRBJ2-3; CDR3aa: CASRNGGLGTDTQYF; CDR3nt: TGTGCCAGCAGGAATGGCGGGTTAGGCACAGATACGCAGTATTTT
d_gene: TRBD1; v_gene: TRBV7-8; abundance: NA; j_gene: TRBJ1-6; CDR3aa: CASSLDRQGGRSPLHF; CDR3nt: TGTGCCAGCAGCTTAGATCGACAGGGAGGACGTTCACCCCTCCACTTT
d_gene: NA; v_gene: TRBV6-5; abundance: NA; j_gene: TRBJ1-5; CDR3aa: CASSLTSGSNQPQHF; CDR3nt: TGTGCCAGCAGTCTTACCTCGGGGAGCAATCAGCCCCAGCATTTT
d_gene: NA; v_gene: TRBV28; abundance: NA; j_gene: TRBJ1-1; CDR3aa: CASSPAGVGDTEAFF; CDR3nt: TGTGCCAGCAGTCCCGCCGGTGTTGGGGACACTGAAGCTTTCTTT
d_gene: NA; v_gene: TRBV7-2; abundance: NA; j_gene: TRBJ2-5; CDR3aa: CASSSRLTIEDQETQYF; CDR3nt: TGTGCCAGCAGCTCACGATTGACAATCGAGGACCAAGAGACCCAGTACTTC
d_gene: NA; v_gene: TRBV7-2; abundance: NA; j_gene: TRBJ1-1; CDR3aa: CASSRTQEGTEAFF; CDR3nt: TGTGCCAGCAGCCGGACACAAGAGGGAACTGAAGCTTTCTTT
d_gene: TRBD1; v_gene: TRBV9; abundance: few; j_gene: TRBJ1-2; CDR3aa: CASSVGPGTGRGYTF; CDR3nt: TGTGCCAGCAGCGTAGGCCCCGGGACAGGGAGAGGCTACACCTTC
d_gene: TRBD1; v_gene: TRBV28; abundance: NA; j_gene: TRBJ1-1; CDR3aa: CAFHRDRVYVGTEAFF; CDR3nt: TGTGCCTTTCACCGGGACAGGGTGTATGTCGGCACTGAAGCTTTCTTT
d_gene: TRBD1; v_gene: TRBV7-9; abundance: NA; j_gene: TRBJ2-3; CDR3aa: CASSFATGSTDTQYF; CDR3nt: TGTGCCAGCAGCTTCGCGACAGGGAGCACAGATACGCAGTATTTT
d_gene: NA; v_gene: TRBV7-9; abundance: NA; j_gene: TRBJ2-7; CDR3aa: CASSWDILGEQYF; CDR3nt: TGTGCCAGCAGCTGGGACATTCTCGGCGAGCAGTACTTC
d_gene: NA; v_gene: TRBV15; abundance: NA; j_gene: TRBJ2-1; CDR3aa: CATSRGGVGISSYNEQFF; CDR3nt: TGTGCCACCAGCAGAGGGGGGGTAGGGATTAGCTCCTACAATGAGCAGTTCTTC
d_gene: NA; v_gene: TRBV7-9; abundance: NA; j_gene: TRBJ2-7; CDR3aa: CASSLVSPGTYSYEQYF; CDR3nt: TGTGCCAGCAGCTTAGTATCACCAGGGACCTACTCCTACGAGCAGTACTTC